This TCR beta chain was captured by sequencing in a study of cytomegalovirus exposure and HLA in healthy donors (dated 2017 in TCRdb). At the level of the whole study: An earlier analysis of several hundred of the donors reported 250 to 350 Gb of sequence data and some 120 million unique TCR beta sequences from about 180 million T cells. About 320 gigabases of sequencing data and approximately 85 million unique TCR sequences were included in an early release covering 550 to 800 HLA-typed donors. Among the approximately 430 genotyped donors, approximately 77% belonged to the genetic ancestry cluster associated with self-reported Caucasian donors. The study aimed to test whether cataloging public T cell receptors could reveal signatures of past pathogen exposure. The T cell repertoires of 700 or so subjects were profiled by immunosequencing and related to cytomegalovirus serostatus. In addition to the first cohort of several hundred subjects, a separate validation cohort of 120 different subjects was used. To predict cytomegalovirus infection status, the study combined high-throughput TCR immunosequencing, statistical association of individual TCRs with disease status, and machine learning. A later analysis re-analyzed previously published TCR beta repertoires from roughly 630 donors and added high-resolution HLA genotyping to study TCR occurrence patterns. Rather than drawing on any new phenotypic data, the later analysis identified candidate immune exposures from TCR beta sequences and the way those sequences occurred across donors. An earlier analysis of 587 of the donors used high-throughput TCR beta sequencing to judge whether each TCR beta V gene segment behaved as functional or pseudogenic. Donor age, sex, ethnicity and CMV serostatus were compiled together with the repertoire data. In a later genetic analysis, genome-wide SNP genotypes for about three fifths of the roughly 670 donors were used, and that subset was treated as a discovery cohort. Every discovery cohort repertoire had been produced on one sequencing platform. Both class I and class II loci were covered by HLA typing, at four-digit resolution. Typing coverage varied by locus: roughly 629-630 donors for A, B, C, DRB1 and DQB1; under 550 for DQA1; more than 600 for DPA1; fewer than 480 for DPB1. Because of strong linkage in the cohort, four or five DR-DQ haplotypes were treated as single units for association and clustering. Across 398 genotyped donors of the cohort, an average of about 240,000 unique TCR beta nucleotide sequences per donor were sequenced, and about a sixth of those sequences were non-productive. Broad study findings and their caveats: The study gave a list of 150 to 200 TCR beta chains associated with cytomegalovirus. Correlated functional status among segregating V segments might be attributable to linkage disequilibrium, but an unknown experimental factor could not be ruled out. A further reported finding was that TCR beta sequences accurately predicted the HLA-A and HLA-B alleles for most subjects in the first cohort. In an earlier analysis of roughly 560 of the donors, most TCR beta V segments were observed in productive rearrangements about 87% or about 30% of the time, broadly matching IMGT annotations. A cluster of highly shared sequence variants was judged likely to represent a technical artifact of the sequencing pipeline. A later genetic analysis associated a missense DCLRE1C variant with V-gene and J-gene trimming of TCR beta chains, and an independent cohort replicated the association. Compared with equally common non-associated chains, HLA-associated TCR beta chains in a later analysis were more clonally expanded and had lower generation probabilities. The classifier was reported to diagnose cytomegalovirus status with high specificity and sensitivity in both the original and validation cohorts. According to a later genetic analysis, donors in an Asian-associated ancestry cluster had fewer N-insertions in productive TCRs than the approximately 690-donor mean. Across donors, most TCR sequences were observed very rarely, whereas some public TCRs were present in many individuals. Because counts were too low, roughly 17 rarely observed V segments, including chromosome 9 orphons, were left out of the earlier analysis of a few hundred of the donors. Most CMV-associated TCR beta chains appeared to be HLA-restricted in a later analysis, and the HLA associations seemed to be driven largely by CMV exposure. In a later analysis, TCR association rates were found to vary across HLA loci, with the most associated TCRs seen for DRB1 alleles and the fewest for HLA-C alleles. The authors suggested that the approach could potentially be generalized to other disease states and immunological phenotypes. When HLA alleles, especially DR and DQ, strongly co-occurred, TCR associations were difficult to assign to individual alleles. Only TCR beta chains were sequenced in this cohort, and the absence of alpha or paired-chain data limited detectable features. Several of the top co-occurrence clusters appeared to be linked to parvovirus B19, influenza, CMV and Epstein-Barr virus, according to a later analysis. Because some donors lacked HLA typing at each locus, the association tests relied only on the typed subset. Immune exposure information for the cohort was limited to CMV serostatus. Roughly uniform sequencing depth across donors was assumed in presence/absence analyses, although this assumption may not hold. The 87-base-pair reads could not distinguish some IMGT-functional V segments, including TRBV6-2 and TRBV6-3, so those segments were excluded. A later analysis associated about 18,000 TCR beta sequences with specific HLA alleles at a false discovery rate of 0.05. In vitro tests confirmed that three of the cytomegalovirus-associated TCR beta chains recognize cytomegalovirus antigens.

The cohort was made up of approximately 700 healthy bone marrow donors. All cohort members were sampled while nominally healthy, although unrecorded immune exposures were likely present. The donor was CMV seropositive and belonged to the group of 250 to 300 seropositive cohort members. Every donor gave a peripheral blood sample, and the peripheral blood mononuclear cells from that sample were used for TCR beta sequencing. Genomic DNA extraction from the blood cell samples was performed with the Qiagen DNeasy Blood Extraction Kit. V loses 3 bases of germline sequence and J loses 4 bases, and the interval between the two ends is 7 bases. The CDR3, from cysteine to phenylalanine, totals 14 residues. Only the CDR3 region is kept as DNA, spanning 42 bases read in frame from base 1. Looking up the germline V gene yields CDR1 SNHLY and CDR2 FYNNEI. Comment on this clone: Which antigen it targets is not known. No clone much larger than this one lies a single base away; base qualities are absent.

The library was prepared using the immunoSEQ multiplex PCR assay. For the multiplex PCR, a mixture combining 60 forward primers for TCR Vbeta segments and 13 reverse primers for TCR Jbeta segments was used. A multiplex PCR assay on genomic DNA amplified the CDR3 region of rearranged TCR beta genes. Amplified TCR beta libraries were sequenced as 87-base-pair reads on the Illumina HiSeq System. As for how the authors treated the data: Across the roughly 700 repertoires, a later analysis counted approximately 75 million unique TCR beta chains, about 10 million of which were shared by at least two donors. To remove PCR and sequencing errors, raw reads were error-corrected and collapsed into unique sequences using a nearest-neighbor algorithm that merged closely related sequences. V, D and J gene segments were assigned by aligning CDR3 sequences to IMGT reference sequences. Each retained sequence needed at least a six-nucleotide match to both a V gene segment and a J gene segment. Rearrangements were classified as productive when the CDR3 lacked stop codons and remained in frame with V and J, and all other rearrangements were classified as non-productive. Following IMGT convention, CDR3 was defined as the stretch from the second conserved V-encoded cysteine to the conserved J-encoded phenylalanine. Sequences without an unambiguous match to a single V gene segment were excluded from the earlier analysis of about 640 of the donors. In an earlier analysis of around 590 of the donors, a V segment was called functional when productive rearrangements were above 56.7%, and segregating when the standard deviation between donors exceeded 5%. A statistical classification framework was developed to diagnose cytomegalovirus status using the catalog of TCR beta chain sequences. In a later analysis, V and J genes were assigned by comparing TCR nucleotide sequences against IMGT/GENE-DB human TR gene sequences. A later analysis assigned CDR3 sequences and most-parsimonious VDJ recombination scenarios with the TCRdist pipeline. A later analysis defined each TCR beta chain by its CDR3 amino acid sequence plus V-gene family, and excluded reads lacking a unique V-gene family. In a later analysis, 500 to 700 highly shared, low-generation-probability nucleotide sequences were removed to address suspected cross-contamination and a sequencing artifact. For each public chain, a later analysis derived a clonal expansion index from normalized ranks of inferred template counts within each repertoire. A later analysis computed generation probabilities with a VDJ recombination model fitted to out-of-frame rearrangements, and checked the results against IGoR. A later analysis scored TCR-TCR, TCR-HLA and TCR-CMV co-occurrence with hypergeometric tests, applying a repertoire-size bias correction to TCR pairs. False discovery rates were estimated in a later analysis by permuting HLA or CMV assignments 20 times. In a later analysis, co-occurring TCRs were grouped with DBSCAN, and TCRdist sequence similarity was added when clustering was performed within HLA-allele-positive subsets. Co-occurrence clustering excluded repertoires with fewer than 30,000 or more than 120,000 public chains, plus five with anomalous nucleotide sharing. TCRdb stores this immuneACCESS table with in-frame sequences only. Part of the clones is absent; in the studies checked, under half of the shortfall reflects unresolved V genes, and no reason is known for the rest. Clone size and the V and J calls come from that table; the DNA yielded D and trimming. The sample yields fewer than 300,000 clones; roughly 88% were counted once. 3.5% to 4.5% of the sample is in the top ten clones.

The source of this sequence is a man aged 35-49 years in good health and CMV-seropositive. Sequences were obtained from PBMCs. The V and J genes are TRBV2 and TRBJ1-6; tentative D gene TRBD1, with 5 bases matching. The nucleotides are TGTGCCAGCAGTGACAGGGCATATAATTCACCCCTCCACTTT. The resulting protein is CASSDRAYNSPLHF.